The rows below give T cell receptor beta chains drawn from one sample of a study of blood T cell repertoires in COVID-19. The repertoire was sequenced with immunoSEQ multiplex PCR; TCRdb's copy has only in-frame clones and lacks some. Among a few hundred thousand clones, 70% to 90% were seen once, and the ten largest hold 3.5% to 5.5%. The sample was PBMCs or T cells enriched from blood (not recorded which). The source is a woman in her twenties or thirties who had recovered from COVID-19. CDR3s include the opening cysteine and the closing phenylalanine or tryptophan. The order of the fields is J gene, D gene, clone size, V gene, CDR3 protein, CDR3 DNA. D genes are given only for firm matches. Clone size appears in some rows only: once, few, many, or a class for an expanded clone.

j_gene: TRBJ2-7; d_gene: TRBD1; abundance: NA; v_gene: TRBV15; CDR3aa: CATSRPWTGTGEQYF; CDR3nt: TGTGCCACCAGCAGACCCTGGACAGGTACGGGGGAGCAGTACTTC
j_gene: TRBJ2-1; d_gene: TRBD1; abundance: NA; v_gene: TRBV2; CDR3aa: CATTGQARQVGQFF; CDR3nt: TGTGCCACCACCGGACAGGCCAGGCAGGTCGGGCAGTTCTTC
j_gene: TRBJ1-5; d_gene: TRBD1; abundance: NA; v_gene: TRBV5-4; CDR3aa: CASSWGTGANSNQPQHF; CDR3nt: TGTGCCAGCAGCTGGGGGACAGGGGCCAATAGCAATCAGCCCCAGCATTTT
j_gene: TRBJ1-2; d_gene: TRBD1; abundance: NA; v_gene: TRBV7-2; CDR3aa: CASSQITGTARGYTF; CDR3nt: TGTGCCAGCAGCCAGATCACTGGGACAGCCCGAGGCTACACCTTC
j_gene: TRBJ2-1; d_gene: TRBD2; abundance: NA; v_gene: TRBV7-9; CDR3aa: CASSLTSGGNNEQFF; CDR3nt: TGTGCCAGCAGCCTTACTAGCGGGGGCAACAATGAGCAGTTCTTC
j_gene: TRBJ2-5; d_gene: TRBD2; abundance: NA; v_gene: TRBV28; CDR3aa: CASSSLAGVGLETQYF; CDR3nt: TGTGCCAGCAGTTCGCTAGCGGGAGTGGGATTAGAGACCCAGTACTTC
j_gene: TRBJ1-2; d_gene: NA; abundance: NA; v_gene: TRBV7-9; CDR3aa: CASSREEVVGYTF; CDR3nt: TGTGCCAGCAGCAGGGAAGAGGTGGTCGGCTACACCTTC
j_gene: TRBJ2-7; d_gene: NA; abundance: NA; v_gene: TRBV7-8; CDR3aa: CASSPTRVKFYEQYF; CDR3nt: TGTGCCAGCAGCCCTACGAGGGTGAAGTTTTACGAGCAGTACTTC
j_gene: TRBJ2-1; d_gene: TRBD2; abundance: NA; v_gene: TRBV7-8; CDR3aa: CASSWRPGLAGGWLVRQFF; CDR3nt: TGTGCCAGCAGCTGGCGTCCGGGACTAGCGGGAGGATGGTTGGTTCGGCAGTTCTTC
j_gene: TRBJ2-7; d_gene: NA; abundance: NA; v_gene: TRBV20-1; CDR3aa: CSATAVSEQYF; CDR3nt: TGCAGTGCTACCGCGGTTTCCGAGCAGTACTTC
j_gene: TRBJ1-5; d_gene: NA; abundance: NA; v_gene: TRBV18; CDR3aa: CASSLPGASINQPQHF; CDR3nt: TGTGCCAGCTCACTCCCTGGAGCCTCCATCAATCAGCCCCAGCATTTT
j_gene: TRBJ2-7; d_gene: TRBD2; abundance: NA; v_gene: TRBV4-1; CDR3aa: CASSQGGGRTYEQYF; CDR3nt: TGCGCCAGCAGCCAAGGTGGCGGGAGAACCTACGAGCAGTACTTC
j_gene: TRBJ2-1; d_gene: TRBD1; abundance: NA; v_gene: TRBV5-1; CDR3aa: CASTGTGDGEQFF; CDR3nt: TGCGCCAGCACGGGGACAGGGGATGGGGAGCAGTTCTTC
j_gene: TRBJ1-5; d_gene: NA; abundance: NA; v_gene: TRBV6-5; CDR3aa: CATRGNQPQHF; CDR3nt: TGTGCCACAAGGGGGAATCAGCCCCAGCATTTT
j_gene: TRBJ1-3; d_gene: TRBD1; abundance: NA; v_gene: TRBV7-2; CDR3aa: CASSPQGMGGNTIYF; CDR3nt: TGTGCCAGCAGCCCACAGGGGATGGGTGGAAACACCATATATTTT
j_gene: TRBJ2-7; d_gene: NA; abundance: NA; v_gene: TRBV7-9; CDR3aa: CASSSPPRFGWRSEQYF; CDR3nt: TGTGCCAGCAGCTCCCCACCTCGGTTCGGGTGGAGAAGCGAGCAGTACTTC
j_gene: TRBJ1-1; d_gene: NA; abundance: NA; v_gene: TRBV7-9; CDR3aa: CASSLDRITPEAFF; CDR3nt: TGTGCCAGCAGCTTAGACAGGATAACACCTGAAGCTTTCTTT
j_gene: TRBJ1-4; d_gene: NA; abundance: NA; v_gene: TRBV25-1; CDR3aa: CASSERAGLGGKLFF; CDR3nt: TGTGCCAGCAGTGAAAGGGCAGGGTTAGGTGGAAAACTGTTTTTT
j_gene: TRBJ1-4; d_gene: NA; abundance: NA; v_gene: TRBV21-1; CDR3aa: CASSKGGTTATNEKLFF; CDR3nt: TGTGCCAGCAGCAAAGGGGGGACAACTGCAACTAATGAAAAACTGTTTTTT
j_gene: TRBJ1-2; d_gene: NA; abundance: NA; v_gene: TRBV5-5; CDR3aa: CASSLQDRPYGYTF; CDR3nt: TGTGCCAGCAGCTTGCAAGACAGGCCCTATGGCTACACCTTC
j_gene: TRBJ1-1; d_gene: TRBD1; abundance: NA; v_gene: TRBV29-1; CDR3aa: CSVRYRGRGNTEAFF; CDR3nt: TGCAGCGTACGTTACAGGGGGCGAGGGAACACTGAAGCTTTCTTT
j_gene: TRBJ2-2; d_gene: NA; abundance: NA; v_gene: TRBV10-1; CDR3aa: CASSDSLNTGELFF; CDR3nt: TGCGCCAGCAGTGACTCACTGAACACCGGGGAGCTGTTTTTT
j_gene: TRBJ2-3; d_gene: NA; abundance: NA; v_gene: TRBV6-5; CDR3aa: CASEWRRTDTQYF; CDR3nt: TGTGCCAGCGAATGGAGACGCACAGATACGCAGTATTTT
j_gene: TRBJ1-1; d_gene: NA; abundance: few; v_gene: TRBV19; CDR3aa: CASQEGYTEAFF; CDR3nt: TGTGCCAGTCAAGAGGGTTATACTGAAGCTTTCTTT
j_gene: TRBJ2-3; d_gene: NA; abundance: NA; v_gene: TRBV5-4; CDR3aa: CASSRGVRDNTDTQYF; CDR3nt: TGTGCCAGCAGCCGGGGGGTTCGGGACAACACAGATACGCAGTATTTT
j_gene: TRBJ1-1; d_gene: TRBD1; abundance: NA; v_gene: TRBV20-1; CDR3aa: CSAQGGSEAFF; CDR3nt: TGCAGTGCCCAGGGGGGATCTGAAGCTTTCTTT